This T cell receptor (beta chain) was obtained from a study of T cell responses to AZD1222 COVID-19 vaccine. Some clones are missing from TCRdb's copy, which holds only in-frame ones; the method was immunoSEQ multiplex PCR. The data hold over 130,000 clones, with almost 95% observed a single time. CDR1 and CDR2 (germline): LGHNA, YNFKEQ. This CDR3 spans 15 amino acids. The V and J ends lost 3 bases and 5 bases, in that order; junction bases with no gene match: 6. The chain combines TRBV4-2 with TRBJ2-5, with 10 bases that match TRBD1. Material: peripheral blood, obtained 28 days after the second AZD1222 dose. This TCR was recovered from an adult who received the AZD1222 COVID-19 vaccine. Here the CDR3 reads CASSQAGTGVETQYF. Here the CDR3 DNA reads TGTGCCAGCAGCCAGGCCGGGACAGGGGTGGAGACCCAGTACTTC.